This T cell receptor beta chain is from a study of OX40 agonist ivuxolimab in advanced cancers. As for the study in general: Earlier anti-PD-1, anti-PD-L1 or anti-CTLA-4 therapy was permitted; about 44% had received some. Overall study results and limits: Antigen specificity of clonally expanded peripheral T cells was not established. By week 6 at 0.1 to 3.0 mg/kg, blood CD4+ and CD8+ T cells had expanded clonally. Expanded clones tended on average to be more numerous among CD8+ T cells than CD4+.

The CDR3 consists of 15 residues. Trimming took 3 bases from V and 3 from J, leaving 12 bases between them. Germline-derived CDR1 and CDR2 are SGHTA and FQGNSA. With respect to this clone: Its antigen is still unknown.

Method: immunoSEQ multiplex PCR; TCRdb's copy keeps in-frame clones and lacks some. Here the sample spans about 93,000 clones, approximately 94% being singletons. The starting material was CD4+ or CD8+ T cells sorted from blood, obtained in a trial of the OX40 agonist ivuxolimab. V usage is TRBV7-2 and J usage is TRBJ2-4; D perhaps matches TRBD2 (5 bases). The TCR comes from an adult with an advanced solid tumor such as melanoma, head and neck, liver or kidney cancer. This CDR3 reads CASSFAPTSKNIQYF. The CDR3 nucleotides are TGTGCCAGCAGCTTTGCCCCCACTAGCAAAAACATTCAGTACTTC.